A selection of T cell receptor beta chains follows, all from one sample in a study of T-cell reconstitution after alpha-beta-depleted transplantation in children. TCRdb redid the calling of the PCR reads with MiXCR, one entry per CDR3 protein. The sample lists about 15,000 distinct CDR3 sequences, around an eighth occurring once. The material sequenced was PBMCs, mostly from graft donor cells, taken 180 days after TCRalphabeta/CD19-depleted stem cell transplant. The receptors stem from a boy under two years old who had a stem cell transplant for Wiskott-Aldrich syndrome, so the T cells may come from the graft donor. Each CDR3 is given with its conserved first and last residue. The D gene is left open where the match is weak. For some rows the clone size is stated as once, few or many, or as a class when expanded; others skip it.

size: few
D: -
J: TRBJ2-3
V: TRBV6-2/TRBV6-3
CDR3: CASSYGTGSSTDTQYF
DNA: TGTGCCAGCAGTTACGGAACTGGTTCTAGCACAGATACGCAGTATTTT

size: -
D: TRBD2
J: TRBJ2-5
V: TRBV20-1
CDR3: CSGTAGGPRETQYF
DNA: TGCAGTGGGACGGCGGGAGGGCCTCGGGAGACCCAGTACTTC

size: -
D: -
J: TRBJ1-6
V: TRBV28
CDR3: CASRAGWALHF
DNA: TGTGCCAGCCGCGCCGGCTGGGCCCTCCACTTT

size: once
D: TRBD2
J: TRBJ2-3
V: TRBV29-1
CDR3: CSVDRGGRADTQYF
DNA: TGCAGCGTTGATCGGGGGGGCAGGGCAGATACGCAGTATTTT

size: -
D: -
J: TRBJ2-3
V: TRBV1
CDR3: CTSSQRIAARRTDTQYF
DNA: TGCACCAGCAGTCAAAGGATAGCAGCCCGCCGCACAGATACGCAGTATTTT

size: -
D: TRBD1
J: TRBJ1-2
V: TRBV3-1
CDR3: CASTQVGQPAIGYTF
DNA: TGTGCCTCCACCCAAGTGGGACAGCCGGCTATCGGCTACACCTTC

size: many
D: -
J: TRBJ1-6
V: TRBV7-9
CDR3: CASRFEAYNSPLHF
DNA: TGTGCCAGCAGATTCGAAGCCTATAATTCACCCCTCCACTTT

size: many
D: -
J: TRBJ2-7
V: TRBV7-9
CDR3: CASRPQTLRYEQYF
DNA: TGTGCCAGCAGACCCCAGACGTTGCGCTACGAGCAGTACTTC

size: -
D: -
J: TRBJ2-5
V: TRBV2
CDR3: CASREEERETQYF
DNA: TGTGCCAGCAGGGAGGAGGAGAGGGAGACCCAGTACTTC

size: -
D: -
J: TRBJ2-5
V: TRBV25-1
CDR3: CASSQPGTEETQYF
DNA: TGTGCCAGCAGTCAACCTGGGACGGAAGAGACCCAGTACTTC

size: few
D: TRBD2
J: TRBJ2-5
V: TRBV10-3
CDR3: CAIGLGAGEETQYF
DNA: TGTGCCATCGGGCTCGGGGCGGGAGAAGAGACCCAGTACTTC

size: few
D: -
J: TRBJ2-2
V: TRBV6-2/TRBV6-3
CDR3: CAITGETNTGELFF
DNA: TGTGCCATTACGGGGGAAACGAACACCGGGGAGCTGTTTTTT

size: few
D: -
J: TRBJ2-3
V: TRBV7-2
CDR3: CASSLGAALRADTQYF
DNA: TGTGCCAGCAGCTTAGGGGCAGCCCTTAGAGCAGATACGCAGTATTTT

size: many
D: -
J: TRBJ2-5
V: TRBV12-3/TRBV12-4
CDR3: CASSEMPATVGQTQYF
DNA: TGTGCCAGCAGCGAAATGCCCGCGACAGTCGGGCAGACCCAGTACTTC

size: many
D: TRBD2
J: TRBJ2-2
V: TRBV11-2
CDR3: CASSAGLAGTGELFF
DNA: TGTGCCAGCAGCGCGGGACTAGCGGGCACCGGGGAGCTGTTTTTT